The 26 T cell receptor beta chains below were found in one sample sequenced in a study of T cells in localized non-small cell lung cancer. TCRdb's table, derived via immunoSEQ multiplex PCR, lists solely in-frame clones and lacks some. Among 45,000 to 60,000 clones, 86% were seen once, and the ten largest hold 2.5%. The starting material was PBMCs, obtained before any cancer treatment. These receptors came from a man between 40 and 70 years old with stage II lung adenocarcinoma.

This clone showed up just once. The rearrangement links TRBV5-1 to TRBJ1-3; 10 positions match TRBD1. The CDR3 extends over 16 amino acids. The V and J ends lost 4 bases and 4 bases, in that order; junction bases with no gene match: 8. Germline values: CDR1 SGHRS, CDR2 YFSETQ. The CDR3 loop reads CASSESLGQGGNTIYF. As DNA, the CDR3 is TGCGCCAGCAGCGAAAGCCTGGGACAGGGGGGAAACACCATATATTTT.

V usage is TRBV7-7 and J usage is TRBJ2-5; 10 bases map to TRBD2. V lost 0 bases to trimming and J lost 3 bases; unmatched junction nucleotides: 7. Germline CDR1 is SSHAT and CDR2 is FNYEAQ (reference sequence). The CDR3 runs to 17 residues. CDR3 nucleotide sequence: TGTGCCAGCAGCTTAGCGAAAAGCGGGGGGGCGGAAGAGACCCAGTACTTC. Translated: CASSLAKSGGAEETQYF. Full variable domain (rest looked up from reference TRBV7-7 and TRBJ2-5): GAGVSQSPRYKVTKRGQDVTLRCDPISSHATLYWYQQALGQGPEFLTYFNYEAQPDKSGLPSDRFSAERPEGSISTLTIQRTEQRDSAMYRCASSLAKSGGAEETQYFGPGTRLLVL.

This clone was picked up a small number of times. This chain links TRBV5-1 with TRBJ1-4; 9 nucleotides match TRBD1. Germline CDR1 and CDR2: SGHRS and YFSETQ. This CDR3 is 14 amino acids long. The V gene end was trimmed by 4 bases and the J gene end by 7 bases; junction bases not matched to a gene: 5. CDR3 DNA sequence: TGCGCCAGCAGCCCGGACAGGGGTGGTGAAAAACTGTTTTTT. Protein product: CASSPDRGGEKLFF.

V usage is TRBV19 and J usage is TRBJ1-1, with TRBD1 matching over 7 bases. The V gene end was trimmed by 5 bases and the J gene end by 1 base; junction bases not matched to a gene: 10. Germline loops: CDR1 LNHDA, CDR2 SQIVND (reference sequence). The CDR3 sequence is 16 residues long. CDR3: CASSLKTTGRNTEAFF. The CDR3 region has the DNA TGTGCCAGTAGTCTAAAAACGACAGGGCGGAACACTGAAGCTTTCTTT.

This chain links TRBV6-5 with TRBJ1-3; a weak D match, TRBD1 (5 bases). Per germline, CDR1 MNHEY and CDR2 SVGAGI. V was trimmed by 2 bases and J by 4 bases, leaving 12 bases between them. There are 15 residues in the CDR3. The CDR3 loop reads CASSYDWTPGNTIYF. The CDR3 coding sequence is TGTGCCAGCAGTTACGATTGGACACCCGGAAACACCATATATTTT.

V usage is TRBV7-9 and J usage is TRBJ2-2; no firm D call. The CDR3 length is 13 residues. V shed 5 bases and J shed 4 bases, with 8 bases lying between them. Germline lookup yields CDR1 SEHNR and CDR2 FQNEAQ (reference sequence). Written as DNA, the CDR3 is TGTGCCAGCAGCCCATTGTCCACCGGGGAGCTGTTTTTT. Translating it yields CASSPLSTGELFF.

This clone was seen only once. V and J are TRBV28 and TRBJ2-7; 9 nucleotides align to TRBD1. The V gene's germline CDR1 is MDHEN and CDR2 SYDVKM. With V trimmed by 6 bases and J by 12 bases, 9 bases remained unmatched. The CDR3 loop spans 12 amino acids. The CDR3 DNA follows: TGTGCCAGCAGCCTACAGGGGGCGGAGGGGTACTTC. This encodes CASSLQGAEGYF.

The J gene is TRBJ2-1, the V gene TRBV5-6; no definite D call. The germline CDR1 and CDR2 sequences are SGHDT and YYEEEE. This CDR3 comprises 16 residues. Between the trimmed V and J ends, which lost 4 bases and 4 bases, there was a span of 18 bases. This CDR3 is CASSPTWTTLYNEQFF. CDR3 in DNA: TGTGCCAGCAGCCCCACATGGACGACCCTTTACAATGAGCAGTTCTTC.

Of note for this clone: At one end the junction does not follow the germline gene, possibly because of a read error. The chain combines TRBV5-1 with TRBJ1-1; D gene ambiguous. The CDR3 sequence is 12 residues long. Germline values: CDR1 SGHRS, CDR2 YFSETQ. The CDR3 DNA sequence: TGCGCCGGCAGCCAGACGAACACTGAAGCTTTCTTT. The encoded protein is CAGSQTNTEAFF.

The chain has TRBV28 and TRBJ2-6; D uncertain. Germline CDR1 reads MDHEN; CDR2 reads SYDVKM. CDR3 length: 10 amino acids. Deletions cut 5 bases from V and 10 bases from J, with 3 bases between. The CDR3 DNA sequence: TGTGCCAGCAGTGGTAACGTCCTGACTTTC. It is translated as CASSGNVLTF.

This chain's CDR3 is CSVPGQGAVNTEAFF. Here the CDR3 DNA reads TGCAGCGTCCCCGGACAGGGGGCCGTGAACACTGAAGCTTTCTTT. The chain couples TRBV29-1 to TRBJ1-1, with 11 bases lining up with TRBD1. CDR3 length equals 15 residues. V was pared by 6 bases and J by 0 bases, with 6 bases of the junction left unmatched. Germline assignment: CDR1 SQVTM and CDR2 ANQGSEA.

This chain connects TRBV9 to TRBJ1-2, with no clear D. Trimming cost V 0 bases and J 2 bases, with 11 bases left between them. The CDR3 totals 15 residues. The germline gives CDR1 SGDLS, CDR2 YYNGEE. DNA for the CDR3: TGTGCCAGCAGCGTAGCTAAAAATGAGAACTATGGCTACACCTTC. Protein sequence: CASSVAKNENYGYTF.

CDR3 nucleotides: TGTGCCAGCAGCCGGACCGATGGGATCTCCTACGAGCAGTACTTC. Translating gives CASSRTDGISYEQYF. V is TRBV9 and J is TRBJ2-7; D unclear. V was shortened by 4 bases and J by 0 bases, with 14 bases between the two germline ends. This CDR3 contains 15 residues. Germline loops: CDR1 SGDLS, CDR2 YYNGEE.

V is TRBV5-4 and J is TRBJ2-1, with a possible D match to TRBD1 (6 bases). Trimming removed 1 base at V and 10 bases at J, with 15 bases between. This CDR3 comprises 14 residues. CDR1 is SGHNT and CDR2 is YYREEE in the germline V gene (reference sequence). The CDR3 protein is CASSLRPGEGEQFF. The DNA of the CDR3 is TGTGCCAGCAGCTTGAGACCAGGGGAAGGGGAGCAGTTCTTC.

A single count supports this clone. The chain links TRBV5-1 to TRBJ1-2; TRBD1 is a possible D gene (5 bases). The CDR3 is made up of 13 amino acids. V lost 0 bases and J 8 bases, leaving 11 bases between the germline ends. Germline V gene lookup returns CDR1 SGHRS and CDR2 YFSETQ. CDR3 sequence (DNA): TGCGCCAGCAGCTTGGCTAGGGGAGAGGGCTACACCTTC. It codes for CASSLARGEGYTF.

This clone has only one observation. V and J are TRBV10-3 and TRBJ1-5; a possible D gene is TRBD1 (6 bases). CDR3 length: 15 amino acids. Trimming removed 0 bases at V and 5 bases at J, with 11 bases between. The V gene's germline CDR1 is ENHRY and CDR2 SYGVKD. The CDR3 here is CAISESRGGYQPQHF. CDR3 in DNA: TGTGCCATCAGTGAGTCGAGGGGGGGATATCAGCCCCAGCATTTT.

This chain uses TRBV7-9 with TRBJ1-1; a possible D gene is TRBD1 (5 bases). Germline lookup yields CDR1 SEHNR and CDR2 FQNEAQ (reference sequence). Between the trimmed V and J ends, which lost 0 bases and 4 bases, there was a span of 9 bases. The CDR3 runs to 14 residues. For the CDR3, the DNA is TGTGCCAGCAGCTTAGCAGGGGAGAGCACTGAAGCTTTCTTT. Encoded protein: CASSLAGESTEAFF.

In its sample, this clone was seen once. The chain employs TRBV6-1 and TRBJ1-1; TRBD1 matches at 7 bases. This CDR3 has 15 residues. With 8 bases clipped from V and 7 bases from J, the junction kept 16 bases outside the gene matches. The V gene's germline CDR1 is MNHNS and CDR2 SASEGT. Written as DNA, the CDR3 is TGTGCCAGCCCTCGTAGAGAGGGGACAGAAGTTGAAGCTTTCTTT. Translation gives CASPRREGTEVEAFF.

The chain uses TRBV28 and TRBJ2-1, with a tentative D call TRBD1 (5 bases). V was trimmed by 3 bases and J by 4 bases, leaving 7 bases between them. The CDR3 extends over 13 amino acids. Germline V lookup: CDR1 MDHEN, CDR2 SYDVKM. CDR3 region: CASSLTEYNEQFF. CDR3 DNA sequence: TGTGCCAGCAGTTTGACAGAGTACAATGAGCAGTTCTTC.

This chain joins TRBV25-1 and TRBJ2-3; D is uncertain. Germline V gene sequence: CDR1 MGHDK, CDR2 SYGVNS. CDR3 size: 13 residues. V shed 5 bases and J shed 2 bases, with 8 bases lying between them. In nucleotides, the CDR3 is TGTGCCAGCAGTCCCTCCCCCACAGATACGCAGTATTTT. Its protein product is CASSPSPTDTQYF.

The chain combines TRBV19 with TRBJ2-1, with 7 positions matching TRBD2. V trimming: 1 base; J trimming: 11 bases; junction bases outside the gene matches: 5. This CDR3 contains 13 residues. The germline CDR1 and CDR2 sequences are LNHDA and SQIVND (reference sequence). DNA of the CDR3: TGTGCCAGTAGTATAGCCCCGACTAGCCAGCAGTTCTTC. It translates to CASSIAPTSQQFF. Looking up the rest from reference TRBV19 and TRBJ2-1 gives the full variable domain: DGGITQSPKYLFRKEGQNVTLSCEQNLNHDAMYWYRQDPGQGLRLIYYSQIVNDFQKGDIAEGYSVSREKKESFPLTVTSAQKNPTAFYLCASSIAPTSQQFFGPGTRLTVL.

The table lists this clone with a count of one. This rearrangement joins TRBV5-1 to TRBJ2-3; 14 positions agree with TRBD2. Per the germline V gene, CDR1 is SGHRS and CDR2 is YFSETQ. J was trimmed by 0 bases and V by 4 bases; bases with no gene match: 7. CDR3 length: 18 residues. The CDR3 DNA follows: TGCGCCAGCAGCCGAGGACTAGCGGGGGGTACTAGCACAGATACGCAGTATTTT. Protein sequence: CASSRGLAGGTSTDTQYF.

The chain employs TRBV10-2 and TRBJ2-3; the D call may be TRBD1 or TRBD2 (5 bases each). The CDR3 has 15 amino acids. Germline V lookup: CDR1 WSHSY, CDR2 SAAADI. Between the trimmed V and J ends, which lost 3 bases and 1 base, there was a span of 11 bases. CDR3 sequence reads: CASSEMGVRTDTQYF. DNA of the CDR3: TGCGCCAGCAGTGAAATGGGGGTCCGCACAGATACGCAGTATTTT.

This rearrangement joins TRBV9 to TRBJ2-2; 10 positions match TRBD2. This CDR3 comprises 17 residues. Trimming removed 0 bases from V and 3 bases from J; junction bases left unmatched: 5. Germline CDR1 SGDLS, CDR2 YYNGEE. Written as DNA, the CDR3 is TGTGCCAGCAGCGTAGGGGTAGCGGGGGGACACACCGGGGAGCTGTTTTTT. Its translation: CASSVGVAGGHTGELFF.

This clone was recorded a few times. This chain connects TRBV21-1 to TRBJ1-5. TRBV21-1 is annotated as a pseudogene. This CDR3 has 9 residues. This CDR3 reads CASSQPQHF. In nucleotides, the CDR3 is TGTGCCAGCAGTCAGCCCCAGCATTTT.

The V call is TRBV10-2, the J call TRBJ2-7, with D possibly called TRBD1 or TRBD2 (5 bases each). Germline loops: CDR1 WSHSY, CDR2 SAAADI. Trimming shortened V by 8 bases and J by 3 bases, and 17 bases separated the two germline ends. This CDR3 is built from 14 residues. The CDR3 protein is CASGIQGPLYEQYF. The DNA of the CDR3 is TGCGCCAGCGGGATTCAGGGACCTCTCTACGAGCAGTACTTC.